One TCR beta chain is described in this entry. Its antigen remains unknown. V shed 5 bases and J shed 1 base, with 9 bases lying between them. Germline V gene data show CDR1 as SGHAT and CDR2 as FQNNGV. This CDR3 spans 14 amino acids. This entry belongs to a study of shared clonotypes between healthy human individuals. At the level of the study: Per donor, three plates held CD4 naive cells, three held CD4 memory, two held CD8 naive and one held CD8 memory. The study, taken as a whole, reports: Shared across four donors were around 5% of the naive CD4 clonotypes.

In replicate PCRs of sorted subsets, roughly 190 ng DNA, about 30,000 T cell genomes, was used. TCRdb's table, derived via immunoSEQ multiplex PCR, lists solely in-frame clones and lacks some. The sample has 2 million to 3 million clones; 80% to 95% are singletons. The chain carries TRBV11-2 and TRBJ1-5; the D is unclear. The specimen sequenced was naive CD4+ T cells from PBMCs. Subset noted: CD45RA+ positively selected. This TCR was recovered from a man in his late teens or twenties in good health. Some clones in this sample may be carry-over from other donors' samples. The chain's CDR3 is CASSAGMSNQPQHF. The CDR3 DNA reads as TGTGCCAGCAGCGCCGGGATGAGCAATCAGCCCCAGCATTTT.